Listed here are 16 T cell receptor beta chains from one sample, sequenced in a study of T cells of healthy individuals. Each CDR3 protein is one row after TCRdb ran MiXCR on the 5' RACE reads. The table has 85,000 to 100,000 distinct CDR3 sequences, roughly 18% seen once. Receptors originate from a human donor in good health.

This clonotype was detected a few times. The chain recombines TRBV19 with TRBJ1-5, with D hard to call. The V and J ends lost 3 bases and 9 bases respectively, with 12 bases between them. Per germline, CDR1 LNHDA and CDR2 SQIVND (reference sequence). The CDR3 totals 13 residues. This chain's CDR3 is CASSMTPTRPQHF. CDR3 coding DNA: TGTGCCAGTAGTATGACCCCCACGCGGCCCCAGCATTTT.

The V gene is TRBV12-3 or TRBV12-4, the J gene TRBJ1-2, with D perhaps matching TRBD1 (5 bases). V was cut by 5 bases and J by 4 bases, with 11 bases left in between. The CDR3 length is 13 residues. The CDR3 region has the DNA TGTGCCAGCAGTGGCGACAGACCCTATGGCTACACCTTC. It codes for CASSGDRPYGYTF.

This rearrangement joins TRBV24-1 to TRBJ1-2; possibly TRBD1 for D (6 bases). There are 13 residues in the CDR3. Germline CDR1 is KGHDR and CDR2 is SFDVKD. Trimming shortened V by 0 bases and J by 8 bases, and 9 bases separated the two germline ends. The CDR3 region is CATSDLQGSGYTF. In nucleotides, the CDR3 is TGTGCCACCAGTGATTTGCAGGGGAGCGGCTACACCTTC.

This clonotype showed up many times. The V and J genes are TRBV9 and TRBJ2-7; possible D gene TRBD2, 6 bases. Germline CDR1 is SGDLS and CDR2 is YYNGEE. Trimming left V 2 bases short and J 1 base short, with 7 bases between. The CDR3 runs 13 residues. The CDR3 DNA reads TGTGCCAGCAGCGTCGGAGGGTCCTACGAGCAGTACTTC. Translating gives CASSVGGSYEQYF.

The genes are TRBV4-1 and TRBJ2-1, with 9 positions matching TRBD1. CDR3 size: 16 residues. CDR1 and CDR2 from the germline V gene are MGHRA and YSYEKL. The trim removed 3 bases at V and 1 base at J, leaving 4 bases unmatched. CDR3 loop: CASSQGQGLSYNEQFF. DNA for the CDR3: TGCGCCAGCAGCCAGGGACAGGGTCTTTCCTACAATGAGCAGTTCTTC.

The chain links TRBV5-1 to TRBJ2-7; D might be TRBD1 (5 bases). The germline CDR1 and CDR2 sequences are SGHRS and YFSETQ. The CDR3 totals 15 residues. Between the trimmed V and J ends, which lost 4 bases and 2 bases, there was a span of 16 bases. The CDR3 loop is CASSRAGHEAYEQYF. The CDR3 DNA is TGCGCCAGCAGCCGCGCCGGACACGAAGCCTACGAGCAGTACTTC.

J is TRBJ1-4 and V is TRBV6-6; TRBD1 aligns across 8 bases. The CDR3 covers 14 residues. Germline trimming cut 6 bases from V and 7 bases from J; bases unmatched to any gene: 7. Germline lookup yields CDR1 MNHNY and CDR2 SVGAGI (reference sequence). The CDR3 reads CASRGQGLGEKLFF. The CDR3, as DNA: TGTGCCAGCAGAGGACAGGGCTTAGGTGAAAAACTGTTTTTT.

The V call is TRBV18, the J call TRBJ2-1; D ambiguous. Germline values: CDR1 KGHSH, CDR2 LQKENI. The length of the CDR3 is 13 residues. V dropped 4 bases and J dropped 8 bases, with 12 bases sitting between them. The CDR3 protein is CASSLAGGYEQFF. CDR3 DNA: TGTGCCAGCTCACTTGCCGGTGGGTATGAGCAGTTCTTC.

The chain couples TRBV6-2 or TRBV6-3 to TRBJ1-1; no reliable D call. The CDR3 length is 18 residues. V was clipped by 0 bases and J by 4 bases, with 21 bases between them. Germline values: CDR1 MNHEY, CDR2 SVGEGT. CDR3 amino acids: CASSYSRGKARLGTEAFF. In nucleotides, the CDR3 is TGTGCCAGCAGTTACTCGAGAGGGAAAGCCCGACTGGGCACTGAAGCTTTCTTT.

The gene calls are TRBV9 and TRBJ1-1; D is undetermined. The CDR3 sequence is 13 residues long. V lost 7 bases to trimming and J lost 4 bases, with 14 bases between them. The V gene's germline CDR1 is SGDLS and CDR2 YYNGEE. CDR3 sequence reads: CASADGFGTEAFF. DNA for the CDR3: TGTGCCAGCGCTGATGGGTTTGGCACTGAAGCTTTCTTT.

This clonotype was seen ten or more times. Here the CDR3 DNA reads TGCGCCAGCAGCTTAGGACAGGGCCGCTACAATGAGCAGTTCTTC. This encodes CASSLGQGRYNEQFF. The V and J genes are TRBV5-1 and TRBJ2-1; 8 nucleotides align to TRBD1. The J segment lost 3 bases and the V segment lost 2 bases, leaving 4 bases of the junction unmatched. This CDR3 spans 15 amino acids. In germline, CDR1 is SGHRS, CDR2 YFSETQ. The whole variable domain, remainder taken from reference TRBV5-1 and TRBJ2-1, is KAGVTQTPRYLIKTRGQQVTLSCSPISGHRSVSWYQQTPGQGLQFLFEYFSETQRNKGNFPGRFSGRQFSNSRSEMNVSTLELGDSALYLCASSLGQGRYNEQFFGPGTRLTVL.

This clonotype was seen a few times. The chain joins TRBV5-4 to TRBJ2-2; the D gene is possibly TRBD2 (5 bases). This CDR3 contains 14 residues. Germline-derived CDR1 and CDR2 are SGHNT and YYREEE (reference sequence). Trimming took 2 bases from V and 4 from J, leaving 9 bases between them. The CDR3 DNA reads TGTGCCAGCAGCTTCCCAGGAGGCACCGGGGAGCTGTTTTTT. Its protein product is CASSFPGGTGELFF.

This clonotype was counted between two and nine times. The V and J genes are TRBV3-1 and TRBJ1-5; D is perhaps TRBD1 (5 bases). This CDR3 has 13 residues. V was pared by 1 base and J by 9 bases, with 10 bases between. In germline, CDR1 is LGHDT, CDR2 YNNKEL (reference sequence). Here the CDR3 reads CASSQGFGGPQHF. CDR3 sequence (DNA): TGTGCCAGCAGCCAAGGTTTCGGGGGGCCCCAGCATTTT.

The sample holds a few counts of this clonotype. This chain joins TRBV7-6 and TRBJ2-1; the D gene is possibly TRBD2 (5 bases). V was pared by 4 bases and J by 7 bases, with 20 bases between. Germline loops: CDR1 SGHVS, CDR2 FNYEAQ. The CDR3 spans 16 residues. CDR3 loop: CASSYPPDGDYNEQFF. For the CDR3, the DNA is TGTGCCAGCAGCTACCCCCCGGACGGAGACTATAATGAGCAGTTCTTC.

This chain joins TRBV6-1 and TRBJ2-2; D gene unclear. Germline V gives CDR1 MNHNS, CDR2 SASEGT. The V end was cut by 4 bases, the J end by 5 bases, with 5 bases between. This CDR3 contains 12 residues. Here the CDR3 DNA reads TGTGCCAGCAGTGGATTTACCGGGGAGCTGTTTTTT. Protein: CASSGFTGELFF.

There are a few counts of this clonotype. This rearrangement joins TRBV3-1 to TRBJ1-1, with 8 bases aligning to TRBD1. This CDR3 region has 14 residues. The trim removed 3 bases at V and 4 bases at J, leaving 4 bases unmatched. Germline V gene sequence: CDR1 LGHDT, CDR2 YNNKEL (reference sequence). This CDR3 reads CASSQARGRTEAFF. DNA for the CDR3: TGTGCCAGCAGCCAGGCCAGGGGGCGCACTGAAGCTTTCTTT. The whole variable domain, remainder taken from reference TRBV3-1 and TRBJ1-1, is DTAVSQTPKYLVTQMGNDKSIKCEQNLGHDTMYWYKQDSKKFLKIMFSYNNKELIINETVPNRFSPKSPDKAHLNLHINSLELGDSAVYFCASSQARGRTEAFFGQGTRLTVV.